This TCR beta chain stems from a study of cytomegalovirus exposure and HLA in healthy donors. Study details: Around 77 million unique TCRs from HLA-typed donors made up an early data release.

PCR was performed using 60 Vbeta and 13 Jbeta primers. Profiled with immunoSEQ multiplex PCR; TCRdb holds only in-frame clones, not every one. The table includes 150,000 to 200,000 clones, around 75% detected once. CDR3 length equals 13 residues. V was pared by 6 bases and J by 5 bases, with 4 bases of the junction left unmatched. Germline V gene lookup returns CDR1 MDHEN and CDR2 SYDVKM. This TCR came from a man aged 18 to 30 in good health and CMV-seropositive. The chain combines TRBV28 with TRBJ1-1; 9 bases map to TRBD1. The sample consisted of PBMCs. The CDR3 region has the DNA TGTGCCAGCAGCCGGGACAGGGCTACTGAAGCTTTCTTT. As protein: CASSRDRATEAFF.